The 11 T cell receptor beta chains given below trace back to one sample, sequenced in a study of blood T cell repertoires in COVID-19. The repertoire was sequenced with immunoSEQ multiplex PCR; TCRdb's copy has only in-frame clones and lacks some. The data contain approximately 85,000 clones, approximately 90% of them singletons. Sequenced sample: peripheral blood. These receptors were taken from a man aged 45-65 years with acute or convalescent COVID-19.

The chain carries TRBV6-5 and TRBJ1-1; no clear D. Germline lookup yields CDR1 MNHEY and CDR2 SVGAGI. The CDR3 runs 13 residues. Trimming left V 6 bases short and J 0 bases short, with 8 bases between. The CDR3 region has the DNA TGTGCCAGCAGCGAGTCTATGAACACTGAAGCTTTCTTT. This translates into CASSESMNTEAFF.

The CDR3 protein is CASSQTTSGRALSNEQFF. The CDR3 nucleotides are TGTGCCAGCAGCCAAACGACTAGCGGGAGGGCCTTATCAAATGAGCAGTTCTTC. The chain recombines TRBV4-2 with TRBJ2-1, with 14 bases identical to TRBD2. Germline CDR1 LGHNA, CDR2 YNFKEQ. This CDR3 spans 18 amino acids. The V gene end was trimmed by 2 bases and the J gene end by 7 bases; junction bases not matched to a gene: 10.

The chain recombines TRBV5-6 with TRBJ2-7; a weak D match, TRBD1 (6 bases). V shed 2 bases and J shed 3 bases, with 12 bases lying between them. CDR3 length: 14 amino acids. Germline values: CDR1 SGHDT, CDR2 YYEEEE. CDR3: CASSFREDSYEQYV. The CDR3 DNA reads TGTGCCAGCAGCTTCCGAGAGGACAGCTACGAGCAGTACGTC.

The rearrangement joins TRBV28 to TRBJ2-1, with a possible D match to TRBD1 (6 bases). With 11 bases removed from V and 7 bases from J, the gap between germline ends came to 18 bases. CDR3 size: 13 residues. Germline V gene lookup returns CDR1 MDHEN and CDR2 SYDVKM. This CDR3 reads CAFSRGGRNEQFF. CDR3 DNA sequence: TGTGCCTTTTCCAGGGGCGGTAGGAATGAGCAGTTCTTC. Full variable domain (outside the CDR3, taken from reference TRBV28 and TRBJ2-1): DVKVTQSSRYLVKRTGEKVFLECVQDMDHENMFWYRQDPGLGLRLIYFSYDVKMKEKGDIPEGYSVSREKKERFSLILESASTNQTSMYLCAFSRGGRNEQFFGPGTRLTVL.

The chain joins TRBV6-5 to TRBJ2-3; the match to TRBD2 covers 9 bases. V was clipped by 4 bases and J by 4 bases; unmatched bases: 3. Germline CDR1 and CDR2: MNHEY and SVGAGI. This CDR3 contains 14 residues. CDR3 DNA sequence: TGTGCCAGCAGTTCTAGCGGGACAGCAGATACGCAGTATTTT. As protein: CASSSSGTADTQYF.

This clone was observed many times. CDR3 loop: CASRDRGETQYF. The CDR3 bases are TGTGCCAGCAGGGACAGGGGAGAGACCCAGTACTTC. This chain links TRBV12-3 or TRBV12-4 with TRBJ2-5; 9 bases align to TRBD1. V shed 6 bases, J shed 4 bases, and the junction held 0 bases outside the gene matches. The CDR3 is 12 residues long.

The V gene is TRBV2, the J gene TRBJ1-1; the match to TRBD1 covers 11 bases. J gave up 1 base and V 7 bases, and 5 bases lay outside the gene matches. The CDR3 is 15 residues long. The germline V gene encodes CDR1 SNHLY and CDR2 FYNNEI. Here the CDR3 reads CASTRDRGRNTEAFF. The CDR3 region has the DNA TGTGCCAGCACCCGGGACAGGGGGAGGAACACTGAAGCTTTCTTT.

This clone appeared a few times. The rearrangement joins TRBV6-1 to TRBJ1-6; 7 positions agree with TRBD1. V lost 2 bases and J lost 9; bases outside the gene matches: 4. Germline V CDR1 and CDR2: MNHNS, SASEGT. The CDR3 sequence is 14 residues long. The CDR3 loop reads CASSEQGVISPLHF. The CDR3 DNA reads TGTGCCAGCAGTGAACAGGGGGTAATTTCACCCCTCCACTTT.

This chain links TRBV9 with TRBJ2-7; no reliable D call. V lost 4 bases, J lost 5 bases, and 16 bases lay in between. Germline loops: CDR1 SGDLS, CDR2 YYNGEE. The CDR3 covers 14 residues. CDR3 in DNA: TGTGCCAGCAGCCCTACTTCTAGGCCAAACGAGCAGTACGTC. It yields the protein CASSPTSRPNEQYV.

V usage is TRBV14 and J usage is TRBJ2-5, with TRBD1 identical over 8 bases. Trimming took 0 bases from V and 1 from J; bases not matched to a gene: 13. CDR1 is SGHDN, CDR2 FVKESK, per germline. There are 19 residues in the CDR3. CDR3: CASSQDSRSTGEFQETQYF. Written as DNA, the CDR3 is TGTGCCAGCAGCCAAGACTCCAGATCGACAGGGGAATTCCAAGAGACCCAGTACTTC.

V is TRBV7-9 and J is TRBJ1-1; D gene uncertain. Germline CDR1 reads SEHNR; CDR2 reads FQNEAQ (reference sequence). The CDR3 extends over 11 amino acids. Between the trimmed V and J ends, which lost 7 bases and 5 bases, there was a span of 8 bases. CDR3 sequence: CASTSPTEAFF. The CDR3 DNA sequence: TGTGCCAGCACCTCCCCTACTGAAGCTTTCTTT. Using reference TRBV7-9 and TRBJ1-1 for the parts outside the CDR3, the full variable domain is DTGVSQNPRHKITKRGQNVTFRCDPISEHNRLYWYRQTLGQGPEFLTYFQNEAQLEKSRLLSDRFSAERPKGSFSTLEIQRTEQGDSAMYLCASTSPTEAFFGQGTRLTVV.